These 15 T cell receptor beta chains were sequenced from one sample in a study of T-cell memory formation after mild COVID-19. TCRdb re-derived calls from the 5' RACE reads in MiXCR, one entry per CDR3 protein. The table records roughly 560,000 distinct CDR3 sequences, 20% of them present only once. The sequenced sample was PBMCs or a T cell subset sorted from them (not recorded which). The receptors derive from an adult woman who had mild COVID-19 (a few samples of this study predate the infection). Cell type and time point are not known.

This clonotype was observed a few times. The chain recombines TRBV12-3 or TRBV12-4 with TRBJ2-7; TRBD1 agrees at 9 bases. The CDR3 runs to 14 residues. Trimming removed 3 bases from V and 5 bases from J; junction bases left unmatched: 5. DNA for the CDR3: TGTGCCAGCAGTTTCCGGGACAGGGAACACGAGCAGTACTTC. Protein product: CASSFRDREHEQYF.

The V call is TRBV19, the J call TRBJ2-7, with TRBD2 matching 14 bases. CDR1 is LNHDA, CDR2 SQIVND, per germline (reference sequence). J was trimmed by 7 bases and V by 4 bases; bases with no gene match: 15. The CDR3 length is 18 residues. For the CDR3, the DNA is TGTGCCAGTAGTAAAAAGGGGACAAGACTAGCGGGAGGGTGGGAGCAGTACTTC. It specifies CASSKKGTRLAGGWEQYF. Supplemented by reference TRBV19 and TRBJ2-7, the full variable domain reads DGGITQSPKYLFRKEGQNVTLSCEQNLNHDAMYWYRQDPGQGLRLIYYSQIVNDFQKGDIAEGYSVSREKKESFPLTVTSAQKNPTAFYLCASSKKGTRLAGGWEQYFGPGTRLTVT.

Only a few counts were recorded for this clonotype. The chain's CDR3 is CASSFTPPGQAYSNQPQHF. The CDR3, as DNA: TGTGCCAGCAGTTTCACCCCACCGGGCCAAGCATATAGCAATCAGCCCCAGCATTTT. The chain couples TRBV12-3 or TRBV12-4 to TRBJ1-5; D gene ambiguous. V shed 3 bases and J shed 0 bases, with 21 bases lying between them. This CDR3 spans 19 amino acids.

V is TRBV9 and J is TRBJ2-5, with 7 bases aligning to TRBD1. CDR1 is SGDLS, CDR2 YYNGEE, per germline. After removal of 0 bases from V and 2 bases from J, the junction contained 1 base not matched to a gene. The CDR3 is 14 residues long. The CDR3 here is CASSVEQGQETQYF. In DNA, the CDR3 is TGTGCCAGCAGCGTAGAACAGGGGCAAGAGACCCAGTACTTC.

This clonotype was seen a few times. The CDR3 DNA follows: TGCAGTGCCACCCGGGACAGCCTACTAGCCAAAAACATTCAGTACTTC. This gives the protein CSATRDSLLAKNIQYF. The chain joins TRBV20-1 to TRBJ2-4; 7 positions agree with TRBD1. The J segment lost 0 bases and the V segment lost 6 bases, leaving 11 bases of the junction unmatched. Germline CDR1 reads DFQATT; CDR2 reads SNEGSKA (reference sequence). The CDR3 contains 16 residues.

CDR3 nucleotide sequence: TGTGCCAGCAGTTTTTCACGGAATCAGCCCCAGCATTTT. Translation: CASSFSRNQPQHF. The chain has TRBV12-3 or TRBV12-4 and TRBJ1-5, with D unresolved. The V end lost 3 bases, the J end lost 4 bases, and 7 bases lay between the germline ends. This CDR3 is 13 amino acids long.

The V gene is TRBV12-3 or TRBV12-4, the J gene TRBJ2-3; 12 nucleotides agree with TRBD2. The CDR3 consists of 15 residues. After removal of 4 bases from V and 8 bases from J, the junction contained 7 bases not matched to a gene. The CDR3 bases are TGTGCCAGCAGTTCAGGACTAGCGGGAACTCTTACGCAGTATTTT. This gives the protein CASSSGLAGTLTQYF.

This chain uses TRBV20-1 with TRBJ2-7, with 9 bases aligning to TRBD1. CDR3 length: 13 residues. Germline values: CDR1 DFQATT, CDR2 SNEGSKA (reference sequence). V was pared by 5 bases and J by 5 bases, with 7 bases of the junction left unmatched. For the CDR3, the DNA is TGCAGTGCTTCCCTAGGACAGGGGAACGAGCAGTACTTC. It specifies CSASLGQGNEQYF.

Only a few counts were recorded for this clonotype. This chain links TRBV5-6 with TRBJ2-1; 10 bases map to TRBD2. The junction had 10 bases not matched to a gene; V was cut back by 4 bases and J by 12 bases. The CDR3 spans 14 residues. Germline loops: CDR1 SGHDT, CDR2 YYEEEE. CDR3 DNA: TGTGCCAGCAGCGCAGCGGGAGGGCCTCGGGGGCAGTTCTTC. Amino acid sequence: CASSAAGGPRGQFF.

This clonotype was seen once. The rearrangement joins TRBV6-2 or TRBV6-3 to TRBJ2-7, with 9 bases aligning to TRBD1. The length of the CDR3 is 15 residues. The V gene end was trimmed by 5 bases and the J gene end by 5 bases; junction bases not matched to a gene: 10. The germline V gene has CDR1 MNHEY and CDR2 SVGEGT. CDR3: CASSTYRYRGHEQYF. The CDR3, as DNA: TGTGCCAGCAGTACATACCGCTACAGGGGGCACGAGCAGTACTTC.

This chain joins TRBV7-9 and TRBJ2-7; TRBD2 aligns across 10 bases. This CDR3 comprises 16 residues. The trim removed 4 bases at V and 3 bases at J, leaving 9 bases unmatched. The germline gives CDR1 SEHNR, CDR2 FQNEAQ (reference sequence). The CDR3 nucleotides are TGTGCCAGCAGCTCCCTAGCGGGAGACCCCCGCTACGAGCAGTACTTC. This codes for CASSSLAGDPRYEQYF.

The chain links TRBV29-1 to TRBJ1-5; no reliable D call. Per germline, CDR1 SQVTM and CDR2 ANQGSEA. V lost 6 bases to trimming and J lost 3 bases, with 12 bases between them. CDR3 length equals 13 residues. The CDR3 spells CSVHDGHNQPQHF. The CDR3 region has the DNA TGCAGCGTCCATGACGGTCACAATCAGCCCCAGCATTTT.

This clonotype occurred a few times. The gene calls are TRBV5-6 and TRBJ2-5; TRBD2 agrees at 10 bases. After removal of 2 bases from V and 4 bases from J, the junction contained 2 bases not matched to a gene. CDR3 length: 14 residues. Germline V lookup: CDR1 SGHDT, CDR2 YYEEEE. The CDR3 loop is CASSFLAGGETQYF. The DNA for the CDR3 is TGTGCCAGCAGCTTCTTAGCGGGGGGAGAGACCCAGTACTTC.

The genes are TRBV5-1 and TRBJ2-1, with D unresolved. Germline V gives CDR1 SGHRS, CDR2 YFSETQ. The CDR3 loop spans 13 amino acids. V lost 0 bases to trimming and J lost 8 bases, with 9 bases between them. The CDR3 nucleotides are TGCGCCAGCAGCTTGGCCGCGCGCGATGAGCAGTTCTTC. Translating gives CASSLAARDEQFF.

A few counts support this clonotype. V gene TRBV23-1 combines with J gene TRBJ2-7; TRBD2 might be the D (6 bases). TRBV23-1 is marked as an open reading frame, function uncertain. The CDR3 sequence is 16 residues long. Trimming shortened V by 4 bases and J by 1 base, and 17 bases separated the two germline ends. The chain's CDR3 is CASSPRGRIGSYEQYF. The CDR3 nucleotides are TGCGCCAGCAGTCCGCGGGGCCGCATTGGGTCCTACGAGCAGTACTTC.